What follows are 7 T cell receptor beta chains derived from one specimen sequenced in a study of early T cells in non-severe SARS-CoV-2 infection. TCRdb fed the 5' RACE reads into MiXCR, producing one record per CDR3 protein. The sample holds under 35,000 distinct CDR3 sequences, less than 7% seen once. Input material: whole blood. The receptors come from an adult who was a healthcare worker with PCR-confirmed SARS-CoV-2 infection or an uninfected control (not recorded which).

This clonotype was counted many times. The junction and the germline gene differ at one end; a read error may be behind it. V usage is TRBV5-4 and J usage is TRBJ1-2; D is unresolved. Germline lookup yields CDR1 SGHNT and CDR2 YYREEE (reference sequence). The CDR3 has 16 amino acids. The CDR3 bases are TGTGCCGGCAGCTTGAACGAGAGGGTGTCTCGCTATGGCTACACCTTC. Encoded protein: CAGSLNERVSRYGYTF.

This clonotype was seen at least ten times. This chain uses TRBV12-3 or TRBV12-4 with TRBJ2-1, with TRBD2 identical over 10 bases. This CDR3 contains 16 residues. J lost 4 bases, V lost 3 bases, and 6 bases had no gene match. The CDR3 DNA is TGTGCCAGCAGTTTTGTGTTAGCGGGGGGTTACAATGAGCAGTTCTTC. This gives the protein CASSFVLAGGYNEQFF.

The chain carries TRBV19 and TRBJ2-7; TRBD2 is a possible D gene (7 bases). Per germline, CDR1 LNHDA and CDR2 SQIVND (reference sequence). V was shortened by 9 bases and J by 2 bases, with 17 bases between the two germline ends. The CDR3 covers 14 residues. Written as DNA, the CDR3 is TGTGCCAGCCGGGGGGCGGCAGCTACCTACGAGCAGTACTTC. The encoded protein is CASRGAAATYEQYF.

Only a few counts were recorded for this clonotype. The chain links TRBV18 to TRBJ1-1; D gene unclear. CDR1 and CDR2 from the germline V gene are KGHSH and LQKENI. The CDR3 sequence is 15 residues long. The V gene lost 1 base and the J gene lost 1 base, with 10 bases spanning the gap. This CDR3 reads CASSPRSGENTEAFF. CDR3 coding DNA: TGTGCCAGCTCACCACGGTCAGGAGAGAACACTGAAGCTTTCTTT.

In this sample, this clonotype turned up many times. The chain employs TRBV2 and TRBJ1-2, with 12 bases aligning to TRBD1. CDR1 and CDR2 from the germline V gene are SNHLY and FYNNEI. The ends lost 6 bases at V and 7 bases at J; junction bases unmatched: 3. The length of the CDR3 is 13 residues. In nucleotides, the CDR3 is TGTGCCAGCAGCGGGACAGGGGGCCCTGGCTACACCTTC. Protein sequence: CASSGTGGPGYTF.

This clonotype was observed a handful of times. The chain uses TRBV24-1 and TRBJ2-2, with 9 nucleotides matching TRBD1. The CDR3 covers 16 residues. V shed 4 bases and J 5 bases; nucleotides not matched to a gene: 7. CDR1 is KGHDR, CDR2 SFDVKD, per germline. The CDR3 coding sequence is TGTGCCACCAGTGACGATGCCGGGACAGGGACCGGGGAGCTGTTTTTT. Its translation: CATSDDAGTGTGELFF.

This clonotype appeared many times. V usage is TRBV20-1 and J usage is TRBJ1-5, with D perhaps TRBD1 (5 bases). The CDR3 contains 13 residues. Germline V CDR1 and CDR2: DFQATT, SNEGSKA (reference sequence). V shed 6 bases and J shed 6 bases, with 15 bases lying between them. CDR3 region: CSASGGIPQPQHF. Here the CDR3 DNA reads TGCAGTGCAAGTGGGGGAATTCCTCAGCCCCAGCATTTT.